The T cell receptor (beta chain) described here comes from a study of T cells after yellow fever vaccination. Study-level results: CD4 and CD8 compartments shared a small share of clonotypes, likely from convergent recombination. Compared with primary, the secondary response was weaker and peaked at day 5, not 15.

Germline V lookup: CDR1 SGHTA, CDR2 FQGNSA. The CDR3 length is 13 residues. The germline V and J ends were trimmed by 5 bases and 5 bases, with 13 bases remaining between them. Universal primer sites and UMIs were introduced during 5'RACE template-switching synthesis of TCR cDNA. Using its own MiXCR run on the 5' RACE reads, TCRdb lists one record per CDR3 protein. The sample has 300,000 to 400,000 distinct CDR3 sequences; 6.2% are singletons. This clonotype was picked up a small number of times. What it binds is not known. Source: PBMCs, taken 5 days after the yellow fever booster vaccination. This rearrangement joins TRBV7-2 to TRBJ2-7; possibly TRBD2 for D (5 bases). The receptor was derived from a man under 40 who received the YFV17D yellow fever vaccine. The CDR3 DNA reads TGTGCCAGCAGCCGTGACTACCCCCACGAGCAGTACTTC. Its translation is CASSRDYPHEQYF. The entire variable domain, with the rest obtained from reference TRBV7-2 and TRBJ2-7, is as follows: GAGVSQSPSNKVTEKGKDVELRCDPISGHTALYWYRQSLGQGLEFLIYFQGNSAPDKSGLPSDRFSAERTGGSVSTLTIQRTQQEDSAVYLCASSRDYPHEQYFGPGTRLTVT.